One sample yielded the 7 T cell receptor beta chains listed below, sequenced in a study of T-cell memory formation after mild COVID-19. TCRdb ran MiXCR on the 5' RACE reads and lists one entry per CDR3 protein. The sample contains 200,000 to 250,000 distinct CDR3 sequences, 9.5% of which appear only once. The sample comprised PBMCs or a T cell subset sorted from them (not recorded which). The receptors come from a man between 18 and 35 years old who had mild COVID-19 (a few samples of this study predate the infection). Cell type and time point are not known.

CDR3 coding DNA: TGTGCCAGTAGTACCCGGACAGGGTGGAGCGAGCAGTACTTC. It codes for CASSTRTGWSEQYF. This sequence joins TRBV19 and TRBJ2-7; 8 bases line up with TRBD1. V was clipped by 4 bases and J by 6 bases; unmatched bases: 8. CDR3 length: 14 amino acids. Germline-derived CDR1 and CDR2 are LNHDA and SQIVND (reference sequence).

This clonotype was detected only a few times. The V call is TRBV30, the J call TRBJ1-2; D is ambiguous. The CDR3 contains 13 residues. Germline V CDR1 and CDR2: GTSNPN, SVGIG (reference sequence). V lost 3 bases, J lost 1 base, and 9 bases lay in between. Here the CDR3 reads CAWRYRFNYGYTF. CDR3 in DNA: TGTGCCTGGAGGTACAGATTTAACTATGGCTACACCTTC.

This clonotype was detected a few times. The chain uses TRBV6-2 or TRBV6-3 and TRBJ1-1; TRBD1 agrees at 7 bases. CDR1 MNHEY and CDR2 SVGEGT come from the germline V gene. The V segment lost 4 bases and the J segment 1 base; nucleotides outside the gene matches: 18. The CDR3 contains 19 residues. Here the CDR3 reads CASSSPSRGGQYKNTEAFF. The CDR3 region has the DNA TGTGCCAGCAGTTCCCCTTCCCGGGGGGGACAGTATAAGAACACTGAAGCTTTCTTT.

The chain carries TRBV7-2 and TRBJ2-3, with D perhaps TRBD2 (5 bases). Germline CDR1 is SGHTA and CDR2 is FQGNSA. With 5 bases removed from V and 10 bases from J, the gap between germline ends came to 13 bases. This CDR3 region has 12 residues. The CDR3 loop is CASSQDSQPQYF. The CDR3 DNA is TGTGCCAGCAGCCAGGACTCGCAACCGCAGTATTTT.

The chain is built from TRBV18 and TRBJ2-1; D gene ambiguous. Trimming cost V 1 base and J 9 bases, with 13 bases left between them. This CDR3 is built from 14 residues. The germline CDR1 and CDR2 sequences are KGHSH and LQKENI. The CDR3 loop is CASSPLLSNGEQFF. The DNA for the CDR3 is TGTGCCAGCTCACCACTACTCTCTAATGGTGAGCAGTTCTTC.

The genes are TRBV4-2 and TRBJ1-1, with D uncertain. In germline, CDR1 is LGHNA, CDR2 YNFKEQ. Between the trimmed V and J ends, which lost 0 bases and 0 bases, there was a span of 8 bases. CDR3 length: 15 residues. CDR3 loop: CASSQDPVMNTEAFF. CDR3 coding DNA: TGTGCCAGCAGCCAAGATCCCGTGATGAACACTGAAGCTTTCTTT.

The genes are TRBV5-4 and TRBJ2-5; TRBD2 is a possible D gene (6 bases). The CDR3 is made up of 15 amino acids. Germline V lookup: CDR1 SGHNT, CDR2 YYREEE (reference sequence). The ends were cut back, 0 bases at V and 6 bases at J, with 15 bases in the middle. CDR3 residues: CASSLGRLGEQTQYF. The CDR3 nucleotides read TGTGCCAGCAGCTTGGGCCGACTAGGGGAGCAGACCCAGTACTTC.